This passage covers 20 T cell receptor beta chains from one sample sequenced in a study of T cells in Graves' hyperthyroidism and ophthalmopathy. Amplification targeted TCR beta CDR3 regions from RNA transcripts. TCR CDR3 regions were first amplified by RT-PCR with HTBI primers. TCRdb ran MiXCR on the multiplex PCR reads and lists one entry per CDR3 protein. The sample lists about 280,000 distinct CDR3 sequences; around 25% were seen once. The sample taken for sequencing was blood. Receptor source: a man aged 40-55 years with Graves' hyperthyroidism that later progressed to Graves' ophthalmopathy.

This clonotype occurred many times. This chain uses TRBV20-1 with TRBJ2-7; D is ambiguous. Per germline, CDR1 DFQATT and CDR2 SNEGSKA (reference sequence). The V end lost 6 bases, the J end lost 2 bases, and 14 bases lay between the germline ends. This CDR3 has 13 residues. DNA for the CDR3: TGCAGTGCATCGGGCATCCAAGCCTACGAGCAGTACTTC. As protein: CSASGIQAYEQYF.

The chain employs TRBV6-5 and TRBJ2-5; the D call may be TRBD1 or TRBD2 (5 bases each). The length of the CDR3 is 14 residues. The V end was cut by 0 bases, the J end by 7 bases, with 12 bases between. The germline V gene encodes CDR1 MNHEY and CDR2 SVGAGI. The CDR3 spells CASSYSRDQGTQYF. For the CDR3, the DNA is TGTGCCAGCAGTTACTCACGGGACCAGGGGACCCAGTACTTC.

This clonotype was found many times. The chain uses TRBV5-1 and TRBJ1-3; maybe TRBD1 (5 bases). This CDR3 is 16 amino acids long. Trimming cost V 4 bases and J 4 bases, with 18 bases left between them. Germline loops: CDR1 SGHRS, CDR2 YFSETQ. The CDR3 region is CASSQSDSPGGNTIYF. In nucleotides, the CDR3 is TGCGCCAGCAGCCAGTCCGACAGCCCAGGGGGAAACACCATATATTTT.

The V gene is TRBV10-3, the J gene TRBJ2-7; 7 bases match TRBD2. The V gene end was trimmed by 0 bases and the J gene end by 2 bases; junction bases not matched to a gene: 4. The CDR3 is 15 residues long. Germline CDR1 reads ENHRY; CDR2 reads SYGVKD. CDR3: CAISESLADTYEQYF. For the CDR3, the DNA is TGTGCCATCAGTGAGTCGCTAGCGGACACCTACGAGCAGTACTTC.

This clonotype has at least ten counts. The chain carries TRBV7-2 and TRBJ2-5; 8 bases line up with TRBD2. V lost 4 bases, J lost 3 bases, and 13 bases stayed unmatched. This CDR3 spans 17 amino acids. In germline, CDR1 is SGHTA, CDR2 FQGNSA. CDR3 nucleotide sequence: TGTGCCAGCAGCTCCCCTGAGAGGATTAGCGGGGAAGAGACCCAGTACTTC. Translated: CASSSPERISGEETQYF. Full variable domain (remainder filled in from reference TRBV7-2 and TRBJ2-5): GAGVSQSPSNKVTEKGKDVELRCDPISGHTALYWYRQSLGQGLEFLIYFQGNSAPDKSGLPSDRFSAERTGGSVSTLTIQRTQQEDSAVYLCASSSPERISGEETQYFGPGTRLLVL.

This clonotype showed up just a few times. CDR3 sequence: CASSLSGDRGRADEQYF. CDR3 DNA sequence: TGCGCCAGCAGCTTGTCGGGGGATCGTGGGAGGGCCGACGAGCAGTACTTC. This chain connects TRBV5-1 to TRBJ2-7; 7 bases agree with TRBD2. Trimming cost V 1 base and J 5 bases; bases outside gene matches: 15. This CDR3 is built from 17 residues. Germline CDR1 and CDR2: SGHRS and YFSETQ.

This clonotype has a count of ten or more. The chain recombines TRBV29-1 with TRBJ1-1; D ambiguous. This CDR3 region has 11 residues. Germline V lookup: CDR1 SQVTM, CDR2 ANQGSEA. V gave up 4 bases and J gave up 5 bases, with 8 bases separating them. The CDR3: CSVGKVTEAFF. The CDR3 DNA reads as TGCAGCGTTGGAAAGGTTACTGAAGCTTTCTTT.

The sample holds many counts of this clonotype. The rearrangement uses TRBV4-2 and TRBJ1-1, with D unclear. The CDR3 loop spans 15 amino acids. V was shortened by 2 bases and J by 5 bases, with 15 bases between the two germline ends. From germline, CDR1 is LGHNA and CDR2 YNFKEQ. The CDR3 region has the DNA TGTGCCAGCAGCCAACCAGCCCGGCCAGAAACTGAAGCTTTCTTT. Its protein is CASSQPARPETEAFF.

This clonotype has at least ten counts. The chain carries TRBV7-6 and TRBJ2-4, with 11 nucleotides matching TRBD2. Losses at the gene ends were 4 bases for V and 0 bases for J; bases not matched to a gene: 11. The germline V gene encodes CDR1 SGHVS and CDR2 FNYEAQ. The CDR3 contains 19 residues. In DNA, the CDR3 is TGTGCCAGCAGCTCCAGGACTAGCGGGTCCGACCCAGCCAAAAACATTCAGTACTTC. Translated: CASSSRTSGSDPAKNIQYF.

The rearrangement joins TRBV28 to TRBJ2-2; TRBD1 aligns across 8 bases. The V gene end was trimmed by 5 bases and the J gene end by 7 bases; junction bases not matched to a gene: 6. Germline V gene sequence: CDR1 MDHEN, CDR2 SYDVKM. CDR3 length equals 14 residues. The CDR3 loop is CASSPGQGGGELFF. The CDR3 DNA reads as TGTGCCAGCAGTCCAGGACAGGGTGGCGGGGAGCTGTTTTTT.

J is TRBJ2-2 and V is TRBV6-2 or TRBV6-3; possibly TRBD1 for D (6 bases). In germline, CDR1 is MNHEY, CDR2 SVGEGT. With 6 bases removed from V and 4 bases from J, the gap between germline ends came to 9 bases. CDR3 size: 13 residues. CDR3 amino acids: CASRDRSTGELFF. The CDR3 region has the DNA TGTGCCAGCAGAGACAGGAGCACCGGGGAGCTGTTTTTT.

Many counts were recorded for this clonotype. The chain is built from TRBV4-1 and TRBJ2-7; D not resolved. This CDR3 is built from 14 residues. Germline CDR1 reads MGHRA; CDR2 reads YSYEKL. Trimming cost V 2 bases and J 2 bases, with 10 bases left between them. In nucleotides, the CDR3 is TGCGCCAGCAGCCAAATAATATCGACCTACGAGCAGTACTTC. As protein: CASSQIISTYEQYF.

The CDR3 loop is CAIRPSGRTGEQYF. As DNA, the CDR3 is TGTGCCATCAGACCTAGCGGGAGGACGGGCGAGCAGTACTTC. The chain uses TRBV10-3 and TRBJ2-7; the match to TRBD2 covers 11 bases. Trimming cost V 6 bases and J 6 bases; bases outside gene matches: 7. The CDR3 is 14 residues long. CDR1 and CDR2 from the germline V gene are ENHRY and SYGVKD.

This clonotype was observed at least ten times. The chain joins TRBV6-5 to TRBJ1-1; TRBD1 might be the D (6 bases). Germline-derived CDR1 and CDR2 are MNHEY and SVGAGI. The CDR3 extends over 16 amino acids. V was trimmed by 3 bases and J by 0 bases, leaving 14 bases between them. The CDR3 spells CASSYLAGALNTEAFF. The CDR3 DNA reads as TGTGCCAGCAGTTATTTGGCAGGGGCATTGAACACTGAAGCTTTCTTT.

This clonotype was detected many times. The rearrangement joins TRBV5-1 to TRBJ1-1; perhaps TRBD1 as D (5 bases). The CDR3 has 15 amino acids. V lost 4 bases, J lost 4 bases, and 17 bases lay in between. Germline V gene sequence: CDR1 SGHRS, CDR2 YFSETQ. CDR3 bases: TGCGCCAGCAGCGGGGGGTCAGTAGTGCGCACTGAAGCTTTCTTT. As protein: CASSGGSVVRTEAFF.

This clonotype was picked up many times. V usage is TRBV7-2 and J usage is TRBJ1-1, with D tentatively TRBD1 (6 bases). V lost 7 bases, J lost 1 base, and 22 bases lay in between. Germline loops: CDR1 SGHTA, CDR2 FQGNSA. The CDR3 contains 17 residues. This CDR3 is CASNTQTGQGQNTEAFF. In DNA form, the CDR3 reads TGTGCCAGCAACACTCAAACCGGGCAGGGACAGAACACTGAAGCTTTCTTT.

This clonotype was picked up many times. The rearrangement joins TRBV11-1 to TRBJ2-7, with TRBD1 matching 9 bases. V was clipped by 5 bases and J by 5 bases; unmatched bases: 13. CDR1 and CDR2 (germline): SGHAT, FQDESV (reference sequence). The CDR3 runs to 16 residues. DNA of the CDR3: TGTGCCAGCAGCATCAGCCGTCGGGACAGGGAACACGAGCAGTACTTC. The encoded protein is CASSISRRDREHEQYF.

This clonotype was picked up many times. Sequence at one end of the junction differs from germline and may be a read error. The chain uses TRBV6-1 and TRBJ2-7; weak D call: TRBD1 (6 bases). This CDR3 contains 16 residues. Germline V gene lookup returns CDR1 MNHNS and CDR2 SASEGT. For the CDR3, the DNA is TGTGCCAGCAGTGAAGCGATAGGACAGTTCTCCAACGAGCAGTACTTC. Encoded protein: CASSEAIGQFSNEQYF.

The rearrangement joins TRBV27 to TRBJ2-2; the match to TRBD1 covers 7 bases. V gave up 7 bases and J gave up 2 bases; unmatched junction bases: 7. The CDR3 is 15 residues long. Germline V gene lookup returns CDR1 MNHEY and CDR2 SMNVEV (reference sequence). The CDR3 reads CASTTGQSNTGELFF. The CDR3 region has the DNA TGTGCCAGCACCACGGGACAGTCCAACACCGGGGAGCTGTTTTTT.

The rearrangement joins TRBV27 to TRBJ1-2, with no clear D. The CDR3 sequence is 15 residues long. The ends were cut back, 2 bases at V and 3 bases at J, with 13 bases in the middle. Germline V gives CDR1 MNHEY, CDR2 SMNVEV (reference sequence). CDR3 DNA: TGTGCCAGCAGTTTAAAGGGCCGGGCTGACTATGGCTACACCTTC. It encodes CASSLKGRADYGYTF.